This T cell receptor (beta chain) was documented in a study of blood T cells in healthy people across ages. Notes on the study in general: Expanded clonotype shifts may have been confounded, as the donors had an unknown CMV status.

The donors, healthy Caucasians from Russia, were aged about 6 to 95. Each donor gave approximately 9.1 milliliters of peripheral blood. Then a second PCR, running about 7 to 11 cycles, was carried out with a sample-barcoded 5' primer and a J-beta primer mix. Every sample produced at least 3 million CDR3-containing paired-end reads. TCRdb used MiXCR to reprocess the 5' RACE reads, holding one entry per CDR3 protein. The profile shows about 570,000 distinct CDR3 sequences, about 25% of them singletons. In regard to this clonotype: Its antigen is currently unknown.

The CDR3 runs 14 residues. V dropped 6 bases and J dropped 5 bases, with 14 bases sitting between them. Germline V gene sequence: CDR1 SGHAT, CDR2 FQNNGV. The sample taken for sequencing was blood. This TCR was sampled from a woman aged 70-85 years in good health. The chain employs TRBV11-2 and TRBJ2-1; D gene ambiguous. CDR3 bases: TGTGCCAGCAGGCCTTGGTCTGGGGACAATGAGCAGTTCTTC. This gives the protein CASRPWSGDNEQFF.